This T cell receptor (beta chain) originates from a study of Ad26.COV2.S vaccination and SARS-CoV-2 variants. Whole-study context: Among those in the COV1001 Ad26.COV2.S trial arm was the donor.

Whole-study results and caveats: Similar non-spike TCR breadth was seen in vaccine and placebo recipients.

Profiled with immunoSEQ multiplex PCR; TCRdb holds only in-frame clones, not every one. The data show 450,000 to 550,000 clones, with 89% seen just once and around 1.6% held by the top ten. Treatment denoted: 15 to 20 received Ad26.COV2.S at low or high dose, single or two shots; 5 received placebo; per-sample allocation not given. Sampling took place 63 days after the first vaccine or placebo injection. About this clone: The antigen is not known.

This CDR3 comprises 14 residues. V dropped 5 bases and J dropped 6 bases, with 14 bases sitting between them. Germline CDR1 and CDR2: MNHEY and SVGAGI. The sequence came from a person between 18 and 60 years old who received the Ad26.COV2.S COVID-19 vaccine or a placebo. Sequences were derived from peripheral blood, sampled in a trial of Ad26.COV2.S vaccine versus placebo. V is TRBV6-5 and J is TRBJ2-4, with D possibly called TRBD1 or TRBD2 (5 bases each). The CDR3 DNA reads TGTGCCAGCAGTCGGGGCTCCAAGGGAAACATTCAGTACTTC. Translation gives CASSRGSKGNIQYF.